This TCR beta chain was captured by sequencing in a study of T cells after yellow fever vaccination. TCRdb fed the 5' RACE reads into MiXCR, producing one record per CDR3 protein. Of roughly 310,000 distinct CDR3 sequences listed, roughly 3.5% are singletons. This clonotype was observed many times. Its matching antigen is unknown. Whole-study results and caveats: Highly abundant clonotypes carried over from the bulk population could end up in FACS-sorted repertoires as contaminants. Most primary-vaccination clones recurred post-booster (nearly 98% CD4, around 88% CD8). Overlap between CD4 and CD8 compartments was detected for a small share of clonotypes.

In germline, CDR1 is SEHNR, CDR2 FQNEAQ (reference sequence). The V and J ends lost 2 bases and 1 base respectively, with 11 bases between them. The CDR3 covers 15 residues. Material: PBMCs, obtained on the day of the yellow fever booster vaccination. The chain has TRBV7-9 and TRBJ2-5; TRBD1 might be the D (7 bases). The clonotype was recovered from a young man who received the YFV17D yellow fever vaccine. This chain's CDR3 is CASSLRGTAQETQYF. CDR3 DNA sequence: TGTGCCAGCAGCTTACGCGGGACAGCCCAAGAGACCCAGTACTTC.